This T cell receptor (beta chain) stems from a study of siplizumab effects on memory and regulatory T cells. Overall study findings and caveats: Among alloreactive clones, only a minor fraction mapped to unstimulated subsets.

About this clone itself: The antigen is not known.

Some clones are missing from TCRdb's copy, which holds only in-frame ones; the method was immunoSEQ multiplex PCR. The sample has some 100,000 clones, around 90% seen once. The sample was CD4+ T cells sorted from blood. This TCR was recovered from a human donor in good health. Some clones in this sample may be carry-over from other donors' samples.

The CDR3 nucleotides read TGTGCCAGCAGCTTACGGCGCGAATTTCCTGGGCAGTACTTC. Protein product: CASSLRREFPGQYF. The genes are TRBV5-5 and TRBJ2-7; no reliable D call. The CDR3 length is 14 residues. V lost 2 bases and J lost 9, with 18 bases in between. Germline V lookup: CDR1 SGHKS, CDR2 YYEKEE (reference sequence). Full variable domain (rest looked up from reference TRBV5-5 and TRBJ2-7): DAGVTQSPTHLIKTRGQQVTLRCSPISGHKSVSWYQQVLGQGPQFIFQYYEKEERGRGNFPDRFSARQFPNYSSELNVNALLLGDSALYLCASSLRREFPGQYFGPGTRLTVT.